This T cell receptor beta chain came from a study of CD8 T cells in Susac syndrome. On this clonotype: Its antigen remains unidentified.

Random hexamers primed reverse transcription of roughly 0.45 to 1 ug RNA. Each CDR3 protein gets one entry after TCRdb re-called the immunoSEQ multiplex PCR reads with MiXCR. The profile shows 150,000 to 200,000 distinct CDR3 sequences, 94% of them singletons. Whole-study findings and limits: By the study's own acknowledgment, its TCR sequencing and HLA analysis included relatively few individuals.

The CDR3 covers 15 residues. The V and J ends lost 4 bases and 2 bases respectively, with 14 bases between them. Per germline, CDR1 ENHRY and CDR2 SYGVKD. While CD8+ and CD4+ T cells were isolated negatively, TEMRA cells were enriched by FACS. Sequencing was performed on CD4+ T cells from PBMCs. The rearrangement links TRBV10-3 to TRBJ2-5; D is possibly TRBD2 (6 bases). This sequence originates from a human donor with multiple sclerosis. The CDR3 protein is CAISAGGASQETQYF. The CDR3 DNA is TGTGCCATCAGTGCTGGCGGGGCTAGTCAAGAGACCCAGTACTTC.